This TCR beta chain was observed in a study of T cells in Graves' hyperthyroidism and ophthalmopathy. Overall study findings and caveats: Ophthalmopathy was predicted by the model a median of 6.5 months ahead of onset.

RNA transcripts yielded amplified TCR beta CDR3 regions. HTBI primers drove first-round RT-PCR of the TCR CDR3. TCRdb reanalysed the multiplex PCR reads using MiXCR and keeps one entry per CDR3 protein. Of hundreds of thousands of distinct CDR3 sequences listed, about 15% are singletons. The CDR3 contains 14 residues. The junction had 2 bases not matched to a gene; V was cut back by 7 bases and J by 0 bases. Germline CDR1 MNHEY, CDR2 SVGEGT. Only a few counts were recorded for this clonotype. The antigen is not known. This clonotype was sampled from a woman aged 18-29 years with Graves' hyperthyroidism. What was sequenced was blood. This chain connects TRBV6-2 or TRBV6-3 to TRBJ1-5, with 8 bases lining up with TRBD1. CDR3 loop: CASTGTGSNQPQHF. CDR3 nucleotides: TGTGCCAGCACCGGGACAGGTAGCAATCAGCCCCAGCATTTT.